The 10 T cell receptor beta chains below come from one sample, sequenced in a study of blood T cell repertoires in COVID-19. Sequencing used immunoSEQ multiplex PCR; TCRdb keeps in-frame clones, though not all of them. The repertoire has about 90,000 clones, 75% to 90% of them found once; the top ten carry approximately 1.2%. The material sequenced was peripheral blood. The receptors stem from a man of 80 years or more with active or convalescent COVID-19.

This chain uses TRBV4-1 with TRBJ2-1; TRBD2 agrees at 7 bases. The CDR3 totals 16 residues. The V and J ends lost 2 bases and 4 bases, in that order; junction bases with no gene match: 8. Germline V gene sequence: CDR1 MGHRA, CDR2 YSYEKL. CDR3 nucleotide sequence: TGCGCCAGCAGCCAATCCCCTGGGGGGGGATACAATGAGCAGTTCTTC. Residues: CASSQSPGGGYNEQFF.

The V gene is TRBV5-1, the J gene TRBJ2-2, with D maybe TRBD1 (5 bases). CDR3 length equals 17 residues. The V end lost 0 bases, the J end lost 1 base, and 13 bases lay between the germline ends. Germline CDR1 is SGHRS and CDR2 is YFSETQ. CDR3 in DNA: TGCGCCAGCAGCTTGGCAGTAGGGGCCGGGAACACCGGGGAGCTGTTTTTT. It translates to CASSLAVGAGNTGELFF.

Details on this clone: A read error may produce the germline difference seen at one junction end. This chain links TRBV7-2 with TRBJ2-5; D is uncertain. CDR1 is SGHTA, CDR2 FQGNSA, per germline. The CDR3 runs to 14 residues. The CDR3 DNA sequence: TGTGCCAGCAGCTCCTCAAGCCTGAGAGAGAGCCAGTACTTC. Translating it yields CASSSSSLRESQYF.

This clone was detected only once. The chain couples TRBV6-2 or TRBV6-3 to TRBJ2-3, with TRBD2 matching 14 bases. The CDR3 contains 18 residues. V shed 2 bases, J shed 4 bases, and the junction held 8 bases outside the gene matches. From germline, CDR1 is MNHEY and CDR2 SVGEGT. The CDR3 is CASSYATWTSGRSDTQYF. In DNA form, the CDR3 reads TGTGCCAGCAGTTACGCCACCTGGACTAGCGGGAGGTCAGATACGCAGTATTTT.

This clone occurred once. The V call is TRBV27, the J call TRBJ1-6; D gene ambiguous. From germline, CDR1 is MNHEY and CDR2 SMNVEV (reference sequence). This CDR3 is 15 amino acids long. V lost 1 base and J lost 6, with 10 bases in between. DNA of the CDR3: TGTGCCAGCAGTTTATTCTCACAGTCTAATTCACCCCTCCACTTT. Protein: CASSLFSQSNSPLHF.

The chain is built from TRBV6-2 or TRBV6-3 and TRBJ1-4; a weak D match, TRBD1 (5 bases). The CDR3 length is 11 residues. Trimming pared 5 bases from V and 12 bases from J, leaving 10 bases between. The germline V gene encodes CDR1 MNHEY and CDR2 SVGEGT. The CDR3 nucleotides are TGTGCCAGCAGTACCGGGACTCAACTGTTTTTT. Translation gives CASSTGTQLFF.

The chain has TRBV19 and TRBJ1-1; the match to TRBD1 covers 8 bases. The ends lost 7 bases at V and 4 bases at J; junction bases unmatched: 8. The CDR3 length is 14 residues. In germline, CDR1 is LNHDA, CDR2 SQIVND (reference sequence). The CDR3 protein is CASIDRGSGTEAFF. CDR3 coding DNA: TGTGCCAGTATCGACAGGGGATCGGGCACTGAAGCTTTCTTT.

The chain recombines TRBV28 with TRBJ1-2; D perhaps matches TRBD1 (6 bases). The CDR3 contains 13 residues. Trimming left V 2 bases short and J 2 bases short, with 6 bases between. The V gene's germline CDR1 is MDHEN and CDR2 SYDVKM. The CDR3 nucleotides read TGTGCCAGCAGTTTAGGACAGAACTATGGCTACACCTTC. Protein product: CASSLGQNYGYTF.

V is TRBV19 and J is TRBJ1-1; D uncertain. V lost 1 base and J lost 4, with 10 bases in between. Germline V gives CDR1 LNHDA, CDR2 SQIVND (reference sequence). The CDR3 totals 14 residues. The CDR3 bases are TGTGCCAGTAGTATAGGCCCACTCGGCACTGAAGCTTTCTTT. Encoded protein: CASSIGPLGTEAFF.

This chain connects TRBV27 to TRBJ2-7; 9 nucleotides align to TRBD1. V was clipped by 8 bases and J by 4 bases; unmatched bases: 9. Germline loops: CDR1 MNHEY, CDR2 SMNVEV (reference sequence). This CDR3 contains 14 residues. This chain's CDR3 is CASGMGQGIYEQYF. The CDR3 DNA follows: TGTGCCAGCGGAATGGGACAGGGAATTTACGAGCAGTACTTC.